The 31 T cell receptor beta chains presented below share a single source sample, sequenced in a study of T cells expressing NK-cell markers. TCRdb reprocessed the 5' RACE reads; each CDR3 protein has one entry and no DNA is given. The sample includes roughly 430,000 distinct CDR3 sequences. The sequenced sample was blood T cells: a sorted CD56 or NKG2C T cell subset, CD4+ or CD8+ T cells, or bulk PBMC T cells (not recorded which). These receptors were obtained from a woman between 18 and 75 years old in good health.

This sequence joins TRBV30 and TRBJ2-5; TCRdb proposes TRBD1, but this gene call is untestable without DNA. The CDR3 loop spans 15 amino acids. Germline CDR1 is GTSNPN and CDR2 is SVGIG (reference sequence). CDR3 loop: CAWTSSRAGGETQYF.

The V call is TRBV7-9, the J call TRBJ1-2. Germline V gene lookup returns CDR1 SEHNR and CDR2 FQNEAQ (reference sequence). The CDR3 has 14 amino acids. This chain's CDR3 is CASSLFEESYGYTF. Together with reference TRBV7-9 and TRBJ1-2, the CDR3 gives the full variable domain: DTGVSQNPRHKITKRGQNVTFRCDPISEHNRLYWYRQTLGQGPEFLTYFQNEAQLEKSRLLSDRFSAERPKGSFSTLEIQRTEQGDSAMYLCASSLFEESYGYTFGSGTRLTVV.

This chain links TRBV28 with TRBJ1-2. The germline CDR1 and CDR2 sequences are MDHEN and SYDVKM. The CDR3 consists of 13 residues. CDR3 sequence reads: CASGSRFGYGYTF.

This chain connects TRBV7-8 to TRBJ1-1; the TRBD1 assignment by TCRdb is unverifiable without DNA. The CDR3 covers 14 residues. Per germline, CDR1 SGHVS and CDR2 FQNEAQ. CDR3 loop: CASSVGHANTEAFF.

CDR3 sequence: CASRLAAGNTIYF. The chain employs TRBV7-2 and TRBJ1-3. The CDR3 covers 13 residues. Germline V CDR1 and CDR2: SGHTA, FQGNSA.

The chain carries TRBV27 and TRBJ1-2. Per germline, CDR1 MNHEY and CDR2 SMNVEV (reference sequence). The CDR3 consists of 14 residues. CDR3 sequence: CASSLLGSNYGYTF.

The chain employs TRBV6-1 and TRBJ2-1; there is no DNA to check the TCRdb D call of TRBD1. Germline V lookup: CDR1 MNHNS, CDR2 SASEGT. The CDR3 covers 14 residues. The CDR3 is CASSSQGGVDEQFF.

This rearrangement joins TRBV21-1 to TRBJ2-5; TCRdb's D call, TRBD2, is unchecked because there is no DNA. TRBV21-1 is a listed pseudogene. The CDR3 is 16 residues long. CDR3 region: CASSDFSGQRSETQYF.

This chain links TRBV6-5 with TRBJ2-1. This CDR3 comprises 12 residues. From germline, CDR1 is MNHEY and CDR2 SVGAGI. The CDR3 loop is CASSRGSDEQFF.

V is TRBV12-3 or TRBV12-4 and J is TRBJ2-5; TCRdb indicates TRBD2, and absent DNA this call remains unverified. The CDR3 runs to 14 residues. The CDR3 protein is CASSLRARRETQYF.

The chain carries TRBV19 and TRBJ1-5. This CDR3 region has 17 residues. Germline V gene lookup returns CDR1 LNHDA and CDR2 SQIVND (reference sequence). This CDR3 is CASSMAVPIDRNQPQHF.

The CDR3 protein is CSAVRDPTPQLFF. The V gene is TRBV20-1, the J gene TRBJ2-1; TCRdb's assignment of TRBD2 cannot be checked, as there is no DNA. CDR3 size: 13 residues. Per germline, CDR1 DFQATT and CDR2 SNEGSKA (reference sequence).

J is TRBJ1-2 and V is TRBV5-1; TCRdb's assignment of TRBD1 cannot be checked, as there is no DNA. In germline, CDR1 is SGHRS, CDR2 YFSETQ. The CDR3 is 16 residues long. CDR3 region: CASSPRNEGQGFGYTF.

The chain employs TRBV5-5 and TRBJ2-1; the D call from TCRdb, TRBD2, cannot be confirmed without DNA. Germline V gene data show CDR1 as SGHKS and CDR2 as YYEKEE (reference sequence). This CDR3 has 12 residues. CDR3 sequence: CASSSGTEGQFF.

The chain couples TRBV12-3 or TRBV12-4 to TRBJ2-5; there is no DNA to check the TCRdb D call of TRBD2. The CDR3 runs 15 residues. CDR3 in amino acids: CASSLAGLDWETQYF.

The rearrangement uses TRBV12-3 or TRBV12-4 and TRBJ1-2. The CDR3 contains 13 residues. CDR3 sequence: CASSFWANYGYTF.

This chain uses TRBV12-3 or TRBV12-4 with TRBJ1-6; TCRdb gives TRBD1 as the D gene, but with no DNA this cannot be confirmed. This CDR3 spans 16 amino acids. The CDR3 reads CASSFGTGEYNSPLHF.

The rearrangement links TRBV25-1 to TRBJ1-4; TCRdb's D gene call, TRBD1, goes unchecked for lack of DNA. Germline V lookup: CDR1 MGHDK, CDR2 SYGVNS. The CDR3 length is 12 residues. The CDR3 spells CASSESPGKLFF.

The rearrangement uses TRBV4-3 and TRBJ1-6; lacking DNA, the TRBD1 call made by TCRdb goes unchecked. CDR3 size: 15 residues. Germline values: CDR1 LGHNA, CDR2 YSLEER. The CDR3 reads CASSQDSRVESPLHF.

This chain joins TRBV5-1 and TRBJ2-5; TCRdb outputs TRBD1, but without DNA this stays unchecked. CDR3 length equals 16 residues. CDR1 and CDR2 from the germline V gene are SGHRS and YFSETQ. The CDR3 here is CASSLAGAGRGETQYF.

This rearrangement joins TRBV5-1 to TRBJ2-7. The CDR3 spans 13 residues. Germline lookup yields CDR1 SGHRS and CDR2 YFSETQ. This chain's CDR3 is CASSLLHSYEQYF. Full variable domain (missing parts from reference TRBV5-1 and TRBJ2-7): KAGVTQTPRYLIKTRGQQVTLSCSPISGHRSVSWYQQTPGQGLQFLFEYFSETQRNKGNFPGRFSGRQFSNSRSEMNVSTLELGDSALYLCASSLLHSYEQYFGPGTRLTVT.

This chain connects TRBV7-9 to TRBJ2-3; TCRdb returns TRBD2, unconfirmable since there is no DNA. CDR1 is SEHNR, CDR2 FQNEAQ, per germline (reference sequence). CDR3 length: 17 residues. The CDR3 sequence is CASSPRDSGVPTDTQYF.

This chain links TRBV6-1 with TRBJ1-6; TCRdb reports TRBD1, a call that lacks DNA to check it against. The CDR3 is 14 residues long. Germline CDR1 is MNHNS and CDR2 is SASEGT. This CDR3 is CASSRGTKGSPLHF.

The rearrangement uses TRBV27 and TRBJ2-2; TCRdb picks TRBD1, but there is no DNA to check that call. The CDR3 is 16 residues long. Germline values: CDR1 MNHEY, CDR2 SMNVEV (reference sequence). The CDR3 sequence is CASSLVDSRNTGELFF.

The chain's CDR3 is CAWSVLVEKLFF. The J gene is TRBJ1-4, the V gene TRBV30. This CDR3 has 12 amino acids. Germline loops: CDR1 GTSNPN, CDR2 SVGIG (reference sequence).

The chain links TRBV20-1 to TRBJ1-1; TCRdb picks TRBD1, but there is no DNA to check that call. CDR1 is DFQATT and CDR2 is SNEGSKA in the germline V gene (reference sequence). The CDR3 loop spans 14 amino acids. CDR3 residues: CSASIRTVSTEAFF.

This sequence joins TRBV6-6 and TRBJ1-3. Germline V gene data show CDR1 as MNHNY and CDR2 as SVGAGI (reference sequence). The CDR3 is 12 residues long. The CDR3 reads CASSPTRNTIYF.

The rearrangement links TRBV12-3 or TRBV12-4 to TRBJ2-1. CDR3 length: 12 amino acids. The CDR3 spells CASSLGVLGQFF.

The rearrangement joins TRBV18 to TRBJ2-2; TCRdb gives TRBD2 as the D gene, but with no DNA this cannot be confirmed. The CDR3 totals 16 residues. CDR1 and CDR2 from the germline V gene are KGHSH and LQKENI. CDR3 sequence: CASSLTSAGNTGELFF.

CDR3: CASSLGTGGNGTDTQYF. The V call is TRBV13, the J call TRBJ2-3; TCRdb picks TRBD1, but there is no DNA to check that call. The germline gives CDR1 PRHDT, CDR2 FYEKMQ (reference sequence). The CDR3 totals 17 residues.

V and J are TRBV6-2 or TRBV6-3 and TRBJ2-5; TCRdb indicates TRBD1, and absent DNA this call remains unverified. This CDR3 region has 16 residues. Germline-derived CDR1 and CDR2 are MNHEY and SVGEGT. The CDR3 reads CASSPSPDRPQETQYF.